This T cell receptor beta chain originates from a study of blood T cell repertoires in COVID-19 (dated by TCRdb to 2020 to 2022). Broadly, across the study: Samples from collaborators originated in the United States, Italy and Spain and spanned both the acute and convalescent phases of COVID-19. Nearly every sample came with metadata listing a de-identified subject ID, COVID-19 status, age in years and sex. The prospective study material was composed of cDNA or gDNA derived from T cells, B-cell-depleted T cells, or PBMCs. Deeply sampled blood TCRbeta repertoires from subjects exposed to, actively infected with, or recovered from COVID-19 were included in the dataset. The repertoires were made available in a free public database intended to serve as a resource for research on the immune response to SARS-CoV-2. Where available, HLA class I and class II types were obtained from metadata supplied by the sample provider rather than from assay-based typing. Samples were obtained from the ongoing ImmuneRACE study (first 160 participants) and from over 1,000 subjects provided by 6 global collaborators. Results and caveats for the whole study, not just this receptor: The quantity of clinical and demographic metadata differed by source and by participant and was supplied without curation.

This clone is medium-sized (0.01 to 0.1%) in terms of sample share. No cognate antigen has been identified for it. Qualities for individual bases were not recorded, and no much larger clone is one base off. V loses 6 bases, J loses 0 bases, and the germline ends lie 9 bases apart. CDR1 and CDR2 (MNHEY, SVGAGI) derive from the germline V gene. Reading from cysteine to phenylalanine, the CDR3 counts 13 amino acids. Only the CDR3 region is kept as DNA, spanning 39 bases read in frame from base 1. TCRbeta CDR3 regions were amplified from genomic DNA using the immunoSEQ Assay, a bias-controlled multiplex PCR. Concerning the study's data processing: The number of nucleated cells in each sample was estimated from the amplification of reference gene primers within the assay. To quantify the absolute abundance of each unique TCRbeta CDR3 rearrangement, sequence reads were collapsed and filtered. For each sample, productive Simpson clonality was calculated as the square root of Simpson's diversity index over productive rearrangements. As stored in TCRdb, this immuneACCESS dataset retains in-frame rearrangements with V and J assigned. A fraction of the clones does not appear; measured against another copy, unresolved V genes explain less than half of the discrepancy, and the remainder lacks a known reason. Clone size and V and J calls were adopted from that table, with D and trimming inferred from the DNA. This sample is represented by around 69,000 clones; 86% of them were singletons. The ten top clones hold 5.5% to 8% of the sample.

Each collaborating institution followed its own protocols to collect whole blood in K2EDTA tubes. For TCRbeta analysis, collaborators shipped samples as frozen whole blood, isolated PBMCs, or DNA extracted from either of those sample types. Rearrangement joined TRBV6-5 to TRBJ2-7; the D segment could be TRBD2, given 5 matching bases. Sequenced: peripheral blood. The receptor comes from a man between 50 and 59 years old with active COVID-19. The nucleotides are TGTGCCAGCAGACTCCGGGACTCCTACGAGCAGTACTTC. The translation is CASRLRDSYEQYF.